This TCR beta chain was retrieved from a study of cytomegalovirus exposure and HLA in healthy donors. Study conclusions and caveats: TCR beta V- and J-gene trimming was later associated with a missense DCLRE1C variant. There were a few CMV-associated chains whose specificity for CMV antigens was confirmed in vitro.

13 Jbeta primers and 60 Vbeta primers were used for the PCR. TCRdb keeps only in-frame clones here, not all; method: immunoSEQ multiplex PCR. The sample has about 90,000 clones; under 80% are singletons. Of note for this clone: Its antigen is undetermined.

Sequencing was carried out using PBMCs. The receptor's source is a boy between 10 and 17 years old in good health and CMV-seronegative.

As DNA, the CDR3 is TGTGCCAGCAGCTTGGACGGACAGTCCAATCAGCCCCAGCATTTT. It is translated as CASSLDGQSNQPQHF. This rearrangement joins TRBV7-2 to TRBJ1-5; maybe TRBD1 (6 bases). The V end was cut by 3 bases, the J end by 3 bases, with 12 bases between. Germline CDR1 is SGHTA and CDR2 is FQGNSA. This CDR3 comprises 15 residues.